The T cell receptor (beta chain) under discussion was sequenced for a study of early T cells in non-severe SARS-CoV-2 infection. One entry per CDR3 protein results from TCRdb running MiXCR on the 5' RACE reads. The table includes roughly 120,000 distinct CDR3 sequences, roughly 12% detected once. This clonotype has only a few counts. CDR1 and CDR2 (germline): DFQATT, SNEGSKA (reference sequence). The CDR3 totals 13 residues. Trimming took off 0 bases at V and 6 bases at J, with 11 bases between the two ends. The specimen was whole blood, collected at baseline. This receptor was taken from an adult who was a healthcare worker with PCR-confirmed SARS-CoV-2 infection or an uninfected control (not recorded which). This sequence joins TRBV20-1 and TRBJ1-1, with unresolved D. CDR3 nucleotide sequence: TGCAGTGCTAGAGATCTTCGGGGAGCTGAAGCTTTCTTT. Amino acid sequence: CSARDLRGAEAFF.